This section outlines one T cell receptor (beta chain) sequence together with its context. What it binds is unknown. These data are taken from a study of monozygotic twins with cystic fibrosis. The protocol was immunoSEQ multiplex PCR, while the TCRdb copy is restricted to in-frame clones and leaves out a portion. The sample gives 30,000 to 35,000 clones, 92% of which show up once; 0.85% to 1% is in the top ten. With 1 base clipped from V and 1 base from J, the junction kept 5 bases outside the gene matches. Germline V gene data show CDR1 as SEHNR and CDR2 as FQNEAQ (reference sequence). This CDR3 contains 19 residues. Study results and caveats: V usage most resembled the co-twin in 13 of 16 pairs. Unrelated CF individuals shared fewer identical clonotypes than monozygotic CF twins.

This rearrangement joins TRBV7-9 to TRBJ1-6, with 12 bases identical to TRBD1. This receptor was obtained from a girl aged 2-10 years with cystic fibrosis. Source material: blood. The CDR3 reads CASSLVPGQGASYNSPLHF. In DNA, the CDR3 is TGTGCCAGCAGCTTAGTCCCGGGACAGGGGGCATCCTATAATTCACCCCTCCACTTT. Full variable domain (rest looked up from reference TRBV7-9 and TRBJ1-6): DTGVSQNPRHKITKRGQNVTFRCDPISEHNRLYWYRQTLGQGPEFLTYFQNEAQLEKSRLLSDRFSAERPKGSFSTLEIQRTEQGDSAMYLCASSLVPGQGASYNSPLHFGNGTRLTVT.